This TCR beta chain was sequenced in a study of T cell clonality in common variable immunodeficiency. The repertoire was sequenced with immunoSEQ multiplex PCR; TCRdb's copy has only in-frame clones and lacks some. Observed in the sample are roughly 57,000 clones, none of them singletons. This clone has a count of ten or more. From the germline J gene comes the end of the CDR3, since the read stops 3 residues before it. The V end was cut by 3 bases, the J end by 5 bases, with 7 bases between. The germline gives CDR1 MNHEY, CDR2 SVGEGT. The CDR3 runs 12 residues. The sample comprised peripheral blood mononuclear cells. The rearrangement joins TRBV6-2 or TRBV6-3 to TRBJ2-5; TRBD2 might be the D (6 bases). The clonotype was recovered from a person aged 18 to 75 in good health. The DNA read from the CDR3 is TGTGCCAGCAGTTATACTAGCGAGACC. Amino acid sequence: CASSYTSET. The entire CDR3 reads CASSYTSETQYF.